Sequencing of this T cell receptor beta chain was carried out in a study of blood T cell repertoires in COVID-19. TCRdb keeps only in-frame clones here, not all; method: immunoSEQ multiplex PCR. The repertoire includes 80,000 to 95,000 clones, around four fifths of them detected once, and roughly a tenth sits in the top ten. Germline lookup yields CDR1 MNHNY and CDR2 SVGAGI (reference sequence). The CDR3 has 16 residues. The trim removed 6 bases at V and 1 base at J, leaving 10 bases unmatched. The V call is TRBV6-6, the J call TRBJ2-3; 7 positions agree with TRBD2. The source is an elderly woman with acute or convalescent COVID-19. The material sequenced was peripheral blood. CDR3 loop: CASSYGGGRGTDTQYF. The CDR3 DNA reads TGTGCCAGCAGCTACGGGGGAGGGAGGGGCACAGATACGCAGTATTTT.